The rows below give T cell receptor beta chains drawn from one sample of a study of glioma-infiltrating T cells. In TCRdb, the multiplex PCR reads were re-called with MiXCR into one record per CDR3 protein. The profile covers 9,500 to 12,000 distinct CDR3 sequences, with around three fifths appearing a single time and roughly 20% taken by the ten largest. Sequenced sample: glioma tissue, nonneoplastic brain tissue, or PBMCs (not recorded which). These TCRs come from a human donor with low-grade glioma or glioblastoma, undergoing nonglioma brain surgery, or in good health (not recorded which). Each CDR3 is given with its conserved first and last residue.

>TRBV20-1|TRBJ2-3
CSAIDVVVAGTTDTQYF
>TRBV28|TRBJ2-2
CASSLILTGELFF
>TRBV5-1|TRBJ1-2
CSSILNRGYGYTF
>TRBV2|TRBJ1-1
CASSESPGHDQSFF
>TRBV19|TRBJ2-7
CASSKASGSEPYEQYF
>TRBV7-2|TRBJ2-3
CASSLAGSTHTRYF
>TRBV19|TRBJ2-2
CASRKKQWTGQLFF
>TRBV20-1|TRBJ2-7
CSARTLAGPLYEQYF
>TRBV7-9|TRBJ2-2
CASSLAHVAPNNGELFF
>TRBV2|TRBJ2-4
CASSEGRRGLGKNIQYF
>TRBV7-9|TRBJ1-2
CASSLAPGGDSNYGYTF
>TRBV28|TRBJ2-7
CASSFSASGTNEQYF
>TRBV5-4|TRBJ2-1
CASSLGDRGNEQFF
>TRBV7-9|TRBJ1-2
CASSLVGLPYGYTF
>TRBV28|TRBJ2-1
CASSFDFDNEQFF
>TRBV6-6|TRBJ2-7
CASSYSGGHGYEQYF
>TRBV12-3/TRBV12-4|TRBJ1-3
CASRYTGNTIYF
>TRBV24-1|TRBJ2-3
CATSATDRLSTDEQYF
>TRBV7-2|TRBJ1-2
CASSLQPTGRNYGYTF
>TRBV7-3|TRBJ2-2
CASSLTPAGDTGELFF
>TRBV12-3/TRBV12-4|TRBJ2-1
CASSVEGNSYEQFF
>TRBV20-1|TRBJ2-1
CSARPPVESSNGQFF
>TRBV6-1|TRBJ2-7
CASMRIGDYEQYF
>TRBV6-1|TRBJ2-1
CASSLGGRGNEQFF
>TRBV6-6|TRBJ2-7
CASSYSDSRAYEQYF
>TRBV7-9|TRBJ2-1
CASMLQIAPRNDQFF
>TRBV29-1|TRBJ1-5
CSVKDKDNEPQHF
>TRBV6-9|TRBJ2-7
CASSSIIFSYEQYF
>TRBV28|TRBJ2-5
CASSFGQRGPQYF
>TRBV7-2|TRBJ1-5
CASSLVANNPQHF
>TRBV7-2|TRBJ2-3
CASSLGRGMGDTQYF
>TRBV20-1|TRBJ2-5
CSAHLRTSTVETQYF
>TRBV20-1|TRBJ2-3
CSAARKTRSTDTKYF
>TRBV27|TRBJ2-3
CASSPTQRDTQYF
>TRBV29-1|TRBJ2-7
CSVEDGRRSSYEQYF
>TRBV20-1|TRBJ2-1
CSAVSGRPYNEQFF
>TRBV27|TRBJ1-4
CAISSGTGRATNEKLFF
>TRBV6-2/TRBV6-3|TRBJ2-1
CASISFSGSLTYNEQFF
>TRBV20-1|TRBJ2-1
CNASSGSTHNEQFF
>TRBV7-2|TRBJ1-5
CAGSSSGAGFQPQHF
>TRBV29-1|TRBJ2-1
CSVVLGGLGEFF
>TRBV6-1|TRBJ1-1
CASSETNRGSMNTEAFF
>TRBV18|TRBJ1-5
CAGSVAWNGQPQHF